This is a list of T cell receptor beta chains from one sample in a study of T cell repertoires in cytomegalovirus infection. TCRdb used MiXCR to reprocess the reads, holding one entry per CDR3 protein. In the table there are about 920,000 distinct CDR3 sequences, about a third of which are singletons. Their antigens are not known. Sequenced material: cultured CD8+ T cells from PBMCs, taken from culture after CMV antigen stimulation. These receptors were collected from a human donor in good health (CMV status not recorded). Some clones in this sample may be carry-over from other donors' samples. Both conserved end residues are part of each CDR3. The order of the fields is J gene, V gene, clone size, D gene, CDR3 DNA, CDR3 protein. The D gene is left open where the match is weak. A clone size is listed for some rows: how often the clone was seen (once, few, many), or a class if it is expanded.

>TRBJ1-3|TRBV29-1|NA|NA
TGCAGCGTTGTAAATCCAGGGCCAGGAAACACCATATATTTT
CSVVNPGPGNTIYF
>TRBJ1-1|TRBV6-6|NA|NA
TGTGCCAGCAGTTACTCCTCGACAGGAGGGAACACTGAAGCTTTCTTT
CASSYSSTGGNTEAFF
>TRBJ2-1|TRBV3-1|once|TRBD1
TGTGCCAGCAGCCCCGGGGACAGAGTATCCTACAATGAGCAGTTCTTC
CASSPGDRVSYNEQFF
>TRBJ1-1|TRBV7-2|few|NA
TGTGCCAGCAGCTTCCAGGGTGGCGGCACTGAAGCTTTCTTT
CASSFQGGGTEAFF
>TRBJ2-7|TRBV6-1|NA|NA
TGTGCCAGCAGTGCTAGGCGGGACTCCTACGAGCAGTACTTC
CASSARRDSYEQYF
>TRBJ1-1|TRBV20-1|NA|NA
TGCAGTGCTAGAGTATACACCCTCATGAACACTGAAGCTTTCTTT
CSARVYTLMNTEAFF
>TRBJ2-1|TRBV19|once|TRBD1
TGTGCCAGTAGCAAGGGGGCATTCAGTGAGCAGTTCTTC
CASSKGAFSEQFF
>TRBJ2-1|TRBV19|NA|TRBD2
TGTGTCAGTAGTATTCAAAGGCGGGGGGAAGAGAGGCCCTACAATGAGCAGTTCTTC
CVSSIQRRGEERPYNEQFF
>TRBJ2-1|TRBV7-9|NA|TRBD2
TGTGCCAGCACCCTGGGTAGCGGGGGGATCTACAATGAGCAGTTCTTC
CASTLGSGGIYNEQFF
>TRBJ2-1|TRBV5-5|once|NA
TGTGCCAGCAGCTTGTGGGCCCTGACAGTAGGGTACGACAATGAGCAGTTCTTC
CASSLWALTVGYDNEQFF
>TRBJ2-1|TRBV7-9|NA|NA
TGTGCCAGCAGCTTATATCCGGGGAATGAGCAGTTCTTC
CASSLYPGNEQFF
>TRBJ1-1|TRBV28|NA|NA
TGTGCCAGCAGTTTATGGGACAGCAGGAACACTGAAGCTTTCTTT
CASSLWDSRNTEAFF
>TRBJ1-2|TRBV7-9|NA|NA
TGTGCCAGCAGCACTGGGAGCAGGGGCGACGGCTACACCTTC
CASSTGSRGDGYTF
>TRBJ2-1|TRBV5-1|once|NA
TGCGCCAGCAGCTTGGCTACCGGGGTCGTTTACAATGAGCAGTTCTTC
CASSLATGVVYNEQFF
>TRBJ2-5|TRBV7-6|NA|NA
TGTGCCAGCAGCTCCACCCCAGGGGAATGGGAGACCCAGTACTTC
CASSSTPGEWETQYF
>TRBJ2-2|TRBV27|NA|NA
TGTGCCAGCAGTTTGGACACTAGCCAGTCCGGGGAGCTGTTTTTT
CASSLDTSQSGELFF
>TRBJ1-5|TRBV11-2|many|TRBD1
TGTGCCAGCAGCTCGGACAGGGATAATCAGCCCCAGCATTTT
CASSSDRDNQPQHF
>TRBJ1-2|TRBV7-8|many|TRBD1
TGTGCCAGCAGCAGACTGCCCCTGGACAGGGGGCACGGCTACACCTTC
CASSRLPLDRGHGYTF
>TRBJ2-2|TRBV29-1|NA|NA
TGCAGCACAGTTTCCGCAGAGACCACCGGGGAGCTGTTTTTT
CSTVSAETTGELFF
>TRBJ1-1|TRBV11-1|few|NA
TGTGCCAGCAGCTATTCACGCACCCAGGCGGCGGTGCCAGGGATTTCTGAAGCTTTCTTT
CASSYSRTQAAVPGISEAFF
>TRBJ1-5|TRBV7-6|few|NA
TGTGCCAGCAGCTTAGTATTCAGCAATCAGCCCCAGCATTTT
CASSLVFSNQPQHF
>TRBJ2-5|TRBV19|few|NA
TGTGCCAGTAAGACGAACAGCCGTCAAGAGACCCAGTACTTC
CASKTNSRQETQYF
>TRBJ2-5|TRBV6-5|NA|TRBD1
TGTGCCAGCAGTATCTCGACAGGGTACCAAGAGACCCAGTACTTC
CASSISTGYQETQYF
>TRBJ2-7|TRBV27|NA|NA
TGTGCCAGCAGTTTGCGAGTAGGATACGAGCAGTACTTC
CASSLRVGYEQYF
>TRBJ2-3|TRBV2|NA|TRBD2
TGTACCAGCAGTCCCTCCAATAGCGGGGGATACACAGATACGCAGTATTTT
CTSSPSNSGGYTDTQYF
>TRBJ2-1|TRBV6-6|NA|NA
TGTGCCAGCAGTCCCCTCGTCGGGAGCTCCTACAATGAGCAGTTCTTC
CASSPLVGSSYNEQFF
>TRBJ1-2|TRBV19|few|NA
TGTGCCAGTAGTACAGCCTACTATGGCTACACCTTC
CASSTAYYGYTF
>TRBJ2-3|TRBV5-6|once|NA
TGTGCCAGCAGCTTATCGGACACCTGGACAGATACGCAGTATTTT
CASSLSDTWTDTQYF
>TRBJ2-3|TRBV7-9|NA|NA
TGTGCCAACCCAAACAGTAGCACAGATACGCAGTATTTT
CANPNSSTDTQYF
>TRBJ1-2|TRBV6-4|NA|TRBD1
TGTGCCAGCAGTGAATTTGCAGGGGGCAACTATGGCTACACCTTC
CASSEFAGGNYGYTF
>TRBJ1-1|TRBV27|many|NA
TGTGCCAGCAGTCCGGGCGGGGTGAACACTGAAGCTTTCTTT
CASSPGGVNTEAFF
>TRBJ2-7|TRBV6-1|NA|NA
TGTGCCAGCAGTGAAGAATATCGGGGACGCTACGAGCAGTACTTC
CASSEEYRGRYEQYF
>TRBJ1-5|TRBV12-3/TRBV12-4|NA|NA
TGTGCCAGCAGTTTAAGCCGCGGAAGACAGCCCCAGCATTTT
CASSLSRGRQPQHF
>TRBJ2-1|TRBV4-3|NA|TRBD2
TGCGCCAGCAGCCAAGGGGACTACAGTGAGCAGTTCTTC
CASSQGDYSEQFF
>TRBJ1-1|TRBV18|NA|NA
TGTGCCAGCTCACCAGGACAGTACAACACTGAAGCTTTCTTT
CASSPGQYNTEAFF
>TRBJ1-1|TRBV7-8|NA|NA
TGTGCCAGCAGCTTAAGTTATAGCAACACTGAAGCTTTCTTT
CASSLSYSNTEAFF
>TRBJ2-5|TRBV4-1|NA|NA
TGCGCCAGCAGCCGCAGGGACACCCTTCAAGAGACCCAGTACTTC
CASSRRDTLQETQYF
>TRBJ2-3|TRBV2|NA|NA
TGTGCCGGCCCTTGGGCCGATACGCAGTATTTT
CAGPWADTQYF
>TRBJ2-1|TRBV2|few|TRBD2
TGTGCCAGCAGTGAACTAGCGGGGACCTACAATGAGCAGTTCTTC
CASSELAGTYNEQFF
>TRBJ2-7|TRBV7-6|many|TRBD2
TGTGCCAGCAGCTCGCTAGCGGGGGCCACATACGAGCAGTACTTC
CASSSLAGATYEQYF
>TRBJ1-2|TRBV10-3|NA|NA
TGTGCCCTCCGAACTAACTATGGCTACACCTTC
CALRTNYGYTF
>TRBJ2-4|TRBV7-9|few|TRBD1
TGTGCCAGCAGCTTACGTCATTTGGACAGGGATGGGCTACTAGCCAAAAACATTCAGTACTTC
CASSLRHLDRDGLLAKNIQYF
>TRBJ2-3|TRBV7-8|NA|TRBD2
TGTGCCAGCAGCTTACGGGGGGGTGTAGTTCTCACAGATACGCAGTATTTT
CASSLRGGVVLTDTQYF
>TRBJ2-1|TRBV7-2|many|TRBD2
TGTGCCAGCAGCTTAGAACCCTCTACGGGGGGGCGTAATGAGCAGTTCTTC
CASSLEPSTGGRNEQFF
>TRBJ2-1|TRBV4-1|NA|NA
TGCGCCAGCAGCCAAGAAGGGGGAACAGGACCCTACAATGAGCAGTTCTTC
CASSQEGGTGPYNEQFF
>TRBJ1-5|TRBV12-3/TRBV12-4|NA|TRBD1
TGTGCCAGCAGCCTCGGGACAGGGGCTACCTATAGCAATCAGCCCCAGCATTTT
CASSLGTGATYSNQPQHF
>TRBJ2-3|TRBV27|NA|NA
TGTGCCAGCAGTCCCGGTTCCCGAGGTCCGCAGTATTTT
CASSPGSRGPQYF
>TRBJ2-5|TRBV6-6|NA|TRBD1
TGTGCCAGCAGTGGGGACAGCACCGAAGAGACCCAGTACTTC
CASSGDSTEETQYF
>TRBJ2-3|TRBV19|NA|NA
TGTGCCAGTAGTGAGGAAGAGGGCGGTGAGGCGGATACGCAGTATTTT
CASSEEEGGEADTQYF